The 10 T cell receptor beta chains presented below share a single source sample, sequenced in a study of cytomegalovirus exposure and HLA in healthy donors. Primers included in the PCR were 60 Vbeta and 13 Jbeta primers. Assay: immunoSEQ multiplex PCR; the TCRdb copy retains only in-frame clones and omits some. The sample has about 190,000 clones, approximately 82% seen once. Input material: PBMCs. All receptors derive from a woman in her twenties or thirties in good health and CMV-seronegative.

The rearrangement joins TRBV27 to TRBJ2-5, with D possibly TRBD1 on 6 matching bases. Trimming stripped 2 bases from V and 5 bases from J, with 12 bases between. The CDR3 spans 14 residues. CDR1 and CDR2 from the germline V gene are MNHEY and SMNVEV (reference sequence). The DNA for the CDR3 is TGTGCCAGCAGTTTAAGGGGGAGCCGGGAGACCCAGTACTTC. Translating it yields CASSLRGSRETQYF.

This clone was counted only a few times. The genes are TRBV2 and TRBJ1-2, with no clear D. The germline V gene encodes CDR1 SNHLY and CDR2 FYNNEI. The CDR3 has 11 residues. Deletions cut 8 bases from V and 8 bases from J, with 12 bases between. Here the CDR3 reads CASRLRKGYTF. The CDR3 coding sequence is TGTGCCAGCCGTCTACGAAAAGGCTACACCTTC.

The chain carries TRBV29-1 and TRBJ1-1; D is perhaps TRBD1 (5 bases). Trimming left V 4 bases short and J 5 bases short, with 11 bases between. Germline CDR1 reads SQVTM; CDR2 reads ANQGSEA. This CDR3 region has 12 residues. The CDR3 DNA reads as TGCAGCGTTGTGGAGGGGATTACTGAAGCTTTCTTT. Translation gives CSVVEGITEAFF.

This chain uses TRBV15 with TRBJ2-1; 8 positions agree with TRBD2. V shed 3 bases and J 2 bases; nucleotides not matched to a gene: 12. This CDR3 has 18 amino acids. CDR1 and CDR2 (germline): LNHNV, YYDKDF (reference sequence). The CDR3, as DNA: TGTGCCACCAGCAGGGAAAAATACCAGCGGGGGCCCTACAATGAGCAGTTCTTC. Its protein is CATSREKYQRGPYNEQFF.

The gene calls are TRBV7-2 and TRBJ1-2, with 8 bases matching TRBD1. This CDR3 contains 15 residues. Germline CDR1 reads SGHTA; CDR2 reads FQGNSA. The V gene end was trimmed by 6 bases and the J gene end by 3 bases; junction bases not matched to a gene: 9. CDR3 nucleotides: TGTGCCAGCAGACCCACCTTCAGGGGGCACTATGGCTACACCTTC. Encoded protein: CASRPTFRGHYGYTF.

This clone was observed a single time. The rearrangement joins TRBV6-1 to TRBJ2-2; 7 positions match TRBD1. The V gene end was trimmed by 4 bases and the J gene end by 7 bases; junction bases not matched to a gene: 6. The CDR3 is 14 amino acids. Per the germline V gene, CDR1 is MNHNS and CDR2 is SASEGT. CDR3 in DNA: TGTGCCAGCAGTGGGACAGGTATTCTCGGGGAGCTGTTTTTT. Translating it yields CASSGTGILGELFF.

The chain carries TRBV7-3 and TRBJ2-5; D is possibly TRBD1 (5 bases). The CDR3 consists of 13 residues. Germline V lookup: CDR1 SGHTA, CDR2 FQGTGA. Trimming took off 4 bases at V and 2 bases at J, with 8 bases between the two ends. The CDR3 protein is CASSSRTQETQYF. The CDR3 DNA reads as TGTGCCAGCAGCTCAAGGACACAAGAGACCCAGTACTTC.

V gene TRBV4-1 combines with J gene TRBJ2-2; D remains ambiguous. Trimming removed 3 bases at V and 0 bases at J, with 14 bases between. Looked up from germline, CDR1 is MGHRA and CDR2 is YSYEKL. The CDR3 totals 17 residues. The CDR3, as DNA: TGCGCCAGCAGCCACGAGGCAGTGAGATCGAACACCGGGGAGCTGTTTTTT. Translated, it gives CASSHEAVRSNTGELFF.

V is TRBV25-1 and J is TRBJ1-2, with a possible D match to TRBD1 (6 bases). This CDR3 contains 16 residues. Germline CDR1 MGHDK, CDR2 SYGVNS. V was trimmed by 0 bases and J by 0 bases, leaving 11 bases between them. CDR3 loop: CASSEYRTGTNYGYTF. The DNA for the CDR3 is TGTGCCAGCAGTGAATACAGAACAGGGACTAACTATGGCTACACCTTC.

The CDR3 region is CASNPDSTDIQYF. The DNA of the CDR3 is TGTGCCAGCAACCCGGACAGTACGGACATTCAGTACTTC. The chain uses TRBV28 and TRBJ2-4; possible D gene TRBD1, 6 bases. CDR1 is MDHEN and CDR2 is SYDVKM in the germline V gene. The CDR3 spans 13 residues. Between the trimmed V and J ends, which lost 7 bases and 8 bases, there was a span of 15 bases.